The T cell receptor (beta chain) described here comes from a study of blood T cell repertoires in COVID-19. Study as a whole: Researchers got acute and convalescent COVID-19 samples from the United States, Italy and Spain. T cells, B-cell-depleted T cells, or PBMCs supplied cDNA or gDNA.

The germline V gene encodes CDR1 SEHNR and CDR2 FQNEAQ (reference sequence). The CDR3 totals 15 residues. Unmatched junction bases numbered 6, after V lost 4 bases and J lost 2 bases. Original handling: Counts of nucleated cells, estimated from reference gene primer amplification, were obtained. Only in-frame clones appear in the TCRdb table, and some are missing; sequencing was by immunoSEQ multiplex PCR. The DNA was the basis for D and trimming; V, J and clone size are from that table. Among roughly 310,000 clones listed, around 90% were seen once. The TCR was taken from a woman in her 30s with COVID-19, enrolled during active disease. The rearrangement uses TRBV7-9 and TRBJ2-7, with 9 bases identical to TRBD1. The specimen was peripheral blood. Here the CDR3 reads CASSSGTGYPYEQYF. The CDR3 coding sequence is TGTGCCAGCAGCTCCGGGACAGGGTACCCCTACGAGCAGTACTTC.